This entry describes one TCR beta chain. Its antigen is still unknown. Base qualities were left out, and no much larger clone turns up one base away. CDR1 and CDR2 are read off the germline V gene (reference sequence) as SGHNT and YYREEE. The CDR3, from cysteine to phenylalanine, totals 14 residues. The entry retains the CDR3 DNA only, 42 bases that are in frame from base 1. The junction shows trimming of 3 bases on V and 7 bases on J, and the gene matches do not reach 3 bases of it. This record comes from a study of memory CD4+ T cells and cytomegalovirus serostatus (dated by TCRdb to about 2019). As for the study more broadly: The roughly 33 healthy Belgian adults in the cohort included 9 who were CMV seropositive and roughly 25 who were CMV seronegative. The study sequenced CD4+ memory TCRbeta repertoires of a Belgian cohort with known cytomegalovirus serostatus to replicate a published TCR-based CMV serostatus classifier.

A FACSAria II was used to sort memory CD4+ T cells, defined as single viable CD3+CD4+CD8-CD45RO+ cells. CMV serostatus was assessed using a Roche Elecsys assay, by which serum IgG against CMV pp150, pp28, p38 and p52 was detected. After the samples were thawed, total CD4+ T cells were enriched through positive selection using CD4 magnetic microbeads. The samples came from a different study that was designed specifically to examine the CD4+ T cell memory repertoire. Peripheral blood mononuclear cells were isolated and cryopreserved according to standard operating procedures, and serum was kept at -80 degrees C. Staining used CD3-PerCP (BW264/56), CD4-APC (RPA-T4), CD45RO-PE (UCHT1) and CD8-Pacific Orange (3B5) antibodies, with Sytox blue excluding non-viable cells. Genomic DNA was extracted from sorted cells with the Quick-DNA Microprep Kit. Amplification of TCRbeta DNA was done with the immunoSEQ hsTCRbeta kit, following the protocol from the manufacturer. An Illumina MiSeq instrument was used to sequence the TCRbeta libraries. Regarding the original processing steps: After out-of-frame sequences were removed, 2.4 million or so distinct TCRbeta sequences remained, averaging about 61,000 per individual. Two values were used to score each individual: the count of 150 to 200 previously reported CMV-associated TCRbeta sequences and the total count of productive distinct TCRbeta sequences. A beta-binomial model was reimplemented in Python, and random forests from scikit-learn, run with default parameters, were trained on data from the US cohort. Classifier performance on the Belgian cohort was summarized as median AUC with percentile confidence intervals over 10,000 bootstrap iterations. The table was pulled from immuneACCESS by TCRdb, which kept in-frame rearrangements only. Such tables lose some clones; where checked, under half of the loss comes from unresolved V genes, and the rest has no known cause. V and J calls and clone size are those listed in that table; D and trimming were worked out from the DNA. Across this sample there are roughly 76,000 clones, with just under 80% seen only once. Together, the top ten hold 2.5% to 3% of the sample.

Study-wide findings and limitations: A median bootstrapped AUC of 0.95 with a 95% CI of 0.76-1.00 was achieved on the Belgian cohort by the original-framework classifier. Unlike the original study, which covered naive and memory CD4+ and CD8+ populations, the Belgian study sequenced only CD4+CD45RO+ memory cells. Of fewer than 200 previously reported CMV-associated TCRbeta sequences, over 65 appeared in the CD4+ memory repertoires, each in one to five individuals. For CMV serostatus prediction, a median bootstrapped AUC of 0.95 was reached with the original framework, and a median bootstrapped AUC of about 0.89 was reached with a US-trained random forest. Results were interpreted as suggesting that the CMV-associated TCR signature is largely present in the CD4+ memory repertoire.

The sample was memory CD4+ T cells from blood. Rearrangement joined TRBV5-4 to TRBJ1-6, with 8 middle bases fitting TRBD1. This TCR was recovered from an adult in good health and CMV-seropositive. The DNA sequence is as follows: TGTGCCAGCAGCTCGGGACAGGAGAATTCACCCCTCCACTTT. Its translation reads: CASSSGQENSPLHF.